This TCR beta chain was recorded in a study of radiotherapy plus CTLA-4 blockade in lung cancer. The data were produced by immunoSEQ multiplex PCR, yet TCRdb's version contains in-frame clones alone and is incomplete. The table lists about 51,000 clones, about three quarters of them singletons. This TCR derives from a human donor with non-small cell lung cancer whose response to radiotherapy plus ipilimumab could not be evaluated. Sequenced material: peripheral blood, taken from a patient treated with radiotherapy plus ipilimumab.

CDR3 region: CASSPRTGGAADTQYF. The CDR3 DNA sequence: TGTGCCAGCAGCCCCCGGACAGGGGGCGCGGCAGATACGCAGTATTTT. V usage is TRBV7-2 and J usage is TRBJ2-3; 11 nucleotides line up with TRBD1. Trimming at V came to 5 bases and at J to 4 bases, leaving 8 bases not matched to a gene. The germline gives CDR1 SGHTA, CDR2 FQGNSA. The CDR3 is 16 amino acids.